The 10 T cell receptor beta chains listed next were all sequenced from one sample in a study of blood T cell repertoires in COVID-19. Repertoires were generated with immunoSEQ multiplex PCR, while TCRdb's copy carries only in-frame clones and drops some. The sample comprises 90,000 or so clones, more than 75% of which are singletons, and 20% to 30% rests with the top ten. The sample was peripheral blood. These receptor sequences come from a human donor in a cohort sampled during active COVID-19.

This chain uses TRBV9 with TRBJ1-6; a weak D match, TRBD1 (6 bases). CDR1 and CDR2 from the germline V gene are SGDLS and YYNGEE. The CDR3 runs to 14 residues. V lost 4 bases and J 5 bases, leaving 10 bases between the germline ends. In nucleotides, the CDR3 is TGTGCCAGCAGCCCCGCAGGGGATAATTCACCCCTCCACTTT. Its translation: CASSPAGDNSPLHF.

Written as DNA, the CDR3 is TGTGCCTGGAGTGTAAGGGGAGGGGGGCTGAATGAGCAGTTCTTC. It is translated as CAWSVRGGGLNEQFF. The chain links TRBV30 to TRBJ2-1; tentative D call: TRBD2 (7 bases). CDR3 length equals 15 residues. Trimming took 0 bases from V and 7 from J, leaving 16 bases between them. Germline CDR1 is GTSNPN and CDR2 is SVGIG (reference sequence). The whole variable domain, remainder taken from reference TRBV30 and TRBJ2-1, is SQTIHQWPATLVQPVGSPLSLECTVEGTSNPNLYWYRQAAGRGLQLLFYSVGIGQISSEVPQNLSASRPQDRQFILSSKKLLLSDSGFYLCAWSVRGGGLNEQFFGPGTRLTVL.

V is TRBV6-6 and J is TRBJ1-6, with TRBD1 identical over 8 bases. Germline assignment: CDR1 MNHNY and CDR2 SVGAGI (reference sequence). The CDR3 has 15 amino acids. Trimming cost V 6 bases and J 8 bases; bases outside gene matches: 9. The CDR3 DNA follows: TGTGCCAGCAGCGACGACAGGGGTTTACATTCACCCCTCCACTTT. Amino acid sequence: CASSDDRGLHSPLHF.

The chain couples TRBV19 to TRBJ1-1, with 9 bases matching TRBD1. The germline V gene encodes CDR1 LNHDA and CDR2 SQIVND (reference sequence). This CDR3 comprises 13 residues. With V trimmed by 10 bases and J by 3 bases, 6 bases remained unmatched. CDR3 amino acids: CATRQGGDTEAFF. The CDR3 coding sequence is TGTGCCACCCGACAGGGGGGAGACACTGAAGCTTTCTTT. The full variable domain, in which reference TRBV19 and TRBJ1-1 provide the parts outside the CDR3, is DGGITQSPKYLFRKEGQNVTLSCEQNLNHDAMYWYRQDPGQGLRLIYYSQIVNDFQKGDIAEGYSVSREKKESFPLTVTSAQKNPTAFYLCATRQGGDTEAFFGQGTRLTVV.

V gene TRBV28 combines with J gene TRBJ1-3; 10 bases agree with TRBD1. After removal of 5 bases from V and 0 bases from J, the junction contained 4 bases not matched to a gene. CDR3 length: 16 residues. The V gene's germline CDR1 is MDHEN and CDR2 SYDVKM. In nucleotides, the CDR3 is TGTGCCAGCAGTCCCGGGACAGGGGACTCTGGAAACACCATATATTTT. It translates to CASSPGTGDSGNTIYF.

J is TRBJ2-1 and V is TRBV7-8; 10 positions match TRBD1. V gave up 8 bases and J gave up 2 bases; unmatched junction bases: 6. Germline CDR1 SGHVS, CDR2 FQNEAQ. The CDR3 totals 15 residues. CDR3 DNA sequence: TGTGCCAGCCGACTGGACAGGGGGGCCTACAATGAGCAGTTCTTC. It yields the protein CASRLDRGAYNEQFF.

This clone occurred a few times. The V call is TRBV28, the J call TRBJ2-3, with 9 bases that match TRBD2. This CDR3 is 15 amino acids long. Germline loops: CDR1 MDHEN, CDR2 SYDVKM. The V segment lost 6 bases and the J segment 2 bases; nucleotides outside the gene matches: 6. The CDR3 bases are TGTGCCAGCAGCAAAGCGGGGGGATTCACAGATACGCAGTATTTT. Amino acid sequence: CASSKAGGFTDTQYF. Supplemented by reference TRBV28 and TRBJ2-3, the full variable domain reads DVKVTQSSRYLVKRTGEKVFLECVQDMDHENMFWYRQDPGLGLRLIYFSYDVKMKEKGDIPEGYSVSREKKERFSLILESASTNQTSMYLCASSKAGGFTDTQYFGPGTRLTVL.

The chain is built from TRBV14 and TRBJ2-5, with 8 bases identical to TRBD1. The germline V gene has CDR1 SGHDN and CDR2 FVKESK. Losses at the gene ends were 5 bases for V and 4 bases for J; bases not matched to a gene: 12. This CDR3 contains 16 residues. The CDR3 region is CASSGPSQGGGETQYF. In DNA, the CDR3 is TGTGCCAGCAGCGGACCTTCACAGGGGGGCGGAGAGACCCAGTACTTC.

The V and J genes are TRBV5-1 and TRBJ2-7, with 7 bases lining up with TRBD1. Trimming cost V 0 bases and J 4 bases; bases outside gene matches: 4. The CDR3 loop spans 14 amino acids. Germline loops: CDR1 SGHRS, CDR2 YFSETQ. This CDR3 is CASSLGQGGYEQYF. CDR3 coding DNA: TGCGCCAGCAGCTTGGGACAGGGCGGGTACGAGCAGTACTTC.

The chain carries TRBV11-3 and TRBJ2-5; 8 nucleotides line up with TRBD2. The germline V gene encodes CDR1 SGHNT and CDR2 YENEEA. V lost 4 bases, J lost 7 bases, and 5 bases stayed unmatched. The CDR3 is made up of 13 amino acids. The CDR3 nucleotides read TGTGCCAGCAGCTCCACTAGCGGAGGGACCCAGTACTTC. It translates to CASSSTSGGTQYF.